Detailed here is one T cell receptor (beta chain). Its target is not known. Sampling times: baseline, cycle 4 day 1, cycle 7 day 1. With 5 bases removed from V and 5 bases from J, the gap between germline ends came to 19 bases. The CDR3 runs 17 residues. In germline, CDR1 is LGHNA, CDR2 YNFKEQ. This record belongs to a study of OX40 agonist ivuxolimab in advanced cancers. Study-level information: The mean age was roughly 60 years, ranging from 23 to 79, with about four fifths of participants male.

Produced via immunoSEQ multiplex PCR; TCRdb's table is partial and in-frame only. The sample comprises nearly 70,000 clones, about 83% of which are singletons, and almost 1.5% rests with the top ten. Study-wide findings and caveats: Undetermined was the antigen specificity of the expanded peripheral T cells.

This clonotype originated in an adult with an advanced solid tumor such as melanoma, head and neck, liver or kidney cancer. Sequencing was performed on CD4+ or CD8+ T cells sorted from blood, taken in a trial of the OX40 agonist ivuxolimab. This rearrangement joins TRBV4-2 to TRBJ2-6; D is uncertain. This chain's CDR3 is CASSSARLQSRANVLTF. In DNA form, the CDR3 reads TGTGCCAGCAGCAGCGCGAGGTTACAAAGTCGGGCCAACGTCCTGACTTTC.